What follows are 27 T cell receptor beta chains derived from one specimen sequenced in a study of human T cells and chemical hapten exposure. TCRdb reanalysed the RACE reads using MiXCR and keeps one entry per CDR3 protein. The sample shows about 89,000 distinct CDR3 sequences, approximately 10% of them seen only once. Time point described: patch test 2, 6 weeks after DPC sensitization. Sample treatment: therapeutic diphenylcyclopropenone sensitization with weekly scalp DPC. The sequences come from whole blood, collected in connection with sensitization to the hapten diphenylcyclopropenone (DPC). These receptors were obtained from a man aged 40-50 years with alopecia areata. Some clones in this sample may be carry-over from other donors' samples.

The chain joins TRBV9 to TRBJ1-1, with D tentatively TRBD1 (6 bases). With 3 bases removed from V and 2 bases from J, the gap between germline ends came to 11 bases. The germline CDR1 and CDR2 sequences are SGDLS and YYNGEE. The length of the CDR3 is 14 residues. Here the CDR3 reads CASSAQGQNTEAFF. The DNA of the CDR3 is TGTGCCAGCAGCGCCCAGGGACAAAACACTGAAGCTTTCTTT. Drawing the rest from reference TRBV9 and TRBJ1-1, the complete variable domain is DSGVTQTPKHLITATGQRVTLRCSPRSGDLSVYWYQQSLDQGLQFLIQYYNGEERAKGNILERFSAQQFPDLHSELNLSSLELGDSALYFCASSAQGQNTEAFFGQGTRLTVV.

This clonotype was seen ten or more times. CDR3 in amino acids: CSAREGPRGDYGYTF. The CDR3 nucleotides read TGCAGTGCTAGAGAAGGCCCTCGGGGAGACTATGGCTACACCTTC. The chain uses TRBV20-1 and TRBJ1-2, with D uncertain. The CDR3 is 15 residues long. Trimming left V 0 bases short and J 3 bases short, with 14 bases between. Germline V lookup: CDR1 DFQATT, CDR2 SNEGSKA (reference sequence).

This clonotype was found a few times. J is TRBJ1-2 and V is TRBV14; D not certain. V gave up 1 base and J gave up 5 bases, with 11 bases separating them. Germline V lookup: CDR1 SGHDN, CDR2 FVKESK. CDR3 length: 14 amino acids. The CDR3 DNA sequence: TGTGCCAGCAGCCAAGTCCATATGAGATATGGCTACACCTTC. Its translation: CASSQVHMRYGYTF.

V and J are TRBV28 and TRBJ2-4; 9 bases align to TRBD1. The germline V gene has CDR1 MDHEN and CDR2 SYDVKM. CDR3 length: 16 amino acids. With V trimmed by 4 bases and J by 9 bases, 13 bases remained unmatched. In nucleotides, the CDR3 is TGTGCCAGCAGTTCCCCGACAGGGGGGGGCGAGGGCATTCAGTACTTC. Protein sequence: CASSSPTGGGEGIQYF.

The gene calls are TRBV12-3 or TRBV12-4 and TRBJ1-4, with 7 bases aligning to TRBD1. CDR3 length: 13 amino acids. Trimming removed 7 bases from V and 3 bases from J; junction bases left unmatched: 2. CDR3: CASKQGSNEKLFF. CDR3 nucleotides: TGTGCCAGCAAACAGGGGTCTAATGAAAAACTGTTTTTT.

This clonotype turned up a few times. The gene calls are TRBV7-2 and TRBJ2-7; 10 bases agree with TRBD2. The CDR3 loop spans 15 amino acids. J lost 1 base, V lost 5 bases, and 5 bases had no gene match. Germline V gene data show CDR1 as SGHTA and CDR2 as FQGNSA. The CDR3: CASSKGLAQSYEQYV. CDR3 nucleotides: TGTGCCAGCAGCAAGGGACTAGCGCAATCCTACGAGCAGTACGTC.

The rearrangement uses TRBV5-1 and TRBJ1-4, with 7 bases identical to TRBD1. V shed 4 bases and J 6 bases; nucleotides not matched to a gene: 3. The CDR3 contains 13 residues. The germline gives CDR1 SGHRS, CDR2 YFSETQ. Written as DNA, the CDR3 is TGCGCCAGCAGCCCAGGGACAGATGAAAAACTGTTTTTT. It is translated as CASSPGTDEKLFF.

The chain links TRBV12-3 or TRBV12-4 to TRBJ2-1; D might be TRBD2 (6 bases). The CDR3 runs to 16 residues. The ends were cut back, 7 bases at V and 7 bases at J, with 23 bases in the middle. In nucleotides, the CDR3 is TGTGCCAGCAACGGAGAGGGACTGGACGTAGAAAATGAGCAGTTCTTC. It specifies CASNGEGLDVENEQFF.

The V gene is TRBV4-1, the J gene TRBJ2-5; a possible D gene is TRBD2 (5 bases). Germline CDR1 reads MGHRA; CDR2 reads YSYEKL. This CDR3 spans 16 amino acids. V shed 4 bases and J shed 5 bases, with 20 bases lying between them. In nucleotides, the CDR3 is TGCGCCAGCAGCCCGCGTGGCAGCCCGAGGGTTGAGACCCAGTACTTC. Protein sequence: CASSPRGSPRVETQYF.

The chain carries TRBV3-1 and TRBJ2-7; 10 nucleotides align to TRBD1. The length of the CDR3 is 18 residues. Unmatched junction bases numbered 14, after V lost 4 bases and J lost 2 bases. Germline V gene data show CDR1 as LGHDT and CDR2 as YNNKEL (reference sequence). CDR3 loop: CASSPWLPGQGTAYEQYV. DNA of the CDR3: TGTGCCAGCAGCCCCTGGTTACCGGGACAGGGGACCGCCTACGAGCAGTACGTC.

A few counts support this clonotype. The chain combines TRBV24-1 with TRBJ2-3; TRBD1 aligns across 8 bases. The length of the CDR3 is 15 residues. From germline, CDR1 is KGHDR and CDR2 SFDVKD. Losses at the gene ends were 9 bases for V and 2 bases for J; bases not matched to a gene: 9. In DNA, the CDR3 is TGTGCCACCGGTTATTTGACAGGGGCCACAGATACGCAGTATTTT. Translating it yields CATGYLTGATDTQYF.

The DNA for the CDR3 is TGTGCCAGCAGCTCGACTGGGGGAGTTCAGTACTTC. It yields the protein CASSSTGGVQYF. This chain uses TRBV11-2 with TRBJ2-4, with D perhaps TRBD1 or TRBD2 (5 bases each). Germline V gene sequence: CDR1 SGHAT, CDR2 FQNNGV. The ends were cut back, 4 bases at V and 11 bases at J, with 12 bases in the middle. This CDR3 has 12 amino acids.

V usage is TRBV2 and J usage is TRBJ2-2; 9 positions agree with TRBD2. V lost 2 bases, J lost 6 bases, and 7 bases stayed unmatched. The CDR3 has 16 residues. From germline, CDR1 is SNHLY and CDR2 FYNNEI. The CDR3, as DNA: TGTGCCAGCAGTGAAAATTTAGCGGGAGTCGCCGGGGAGCTGTTTTTT. This sequence encodes CASSENLAGVAGELFF.

This chain connects TRBV6-2 or TRBV6-3 to TRBJ2-1; weak D call: TRBD1 (5 bases). Deletions cut 0 bases from V and 2 bases from J, with 8 bases between. The germline gives CDR1 MNHEY, CDR2 SVGEGT. The CDR3 is made up of 15 amino acids. The CDR3 DNA is TGTGCCAGCAGTTACTCGCCAGGGACCTACAATGAGCAGTTCTTC. Encoded protein: CASSYSPGTYNEQFF.

In this sample, this clonotype is medium-sized. The chain uses TRBV7-8 and TRBJ1-4; tentative D call: TRBD1 (6 bases). Trimming shortened V by 4 bases and J by 6 bases, and 15 bases separated the two germline ends. The germline CDR1 and CDR2 sequences are SGHVS and FQNEAQ. The CDR3 runs to 15 residues. CDR3 in DNA: TGTGCCAGCAGCTACCCGCCGGGGGGCGATGAAAAACTGTTTTTT. This gives the protein CASSYPPGGDEKLFF.

This clonotype has a handful of counts. The chain is built from TRBV1 and TRBJ1-1; the DNA was not compared with TRBD1, the D call given in the table. TRBV1 is a known pseudogene. The CDR3 is 14 amino acids. DNA for the CDR3: TGCACCAGCAGCCCCAGGGGGCGCAACACTGAAGCTTTCTTT. Protein sequence: CTSSPRGRNTEAFF.

The rearrangement links TRBV6-5 to TRBJ2-1; 9 bases match TRBD2. CDR3 size: 15 residues. Germline V gene lookup returns CDR1 MNHEY and CDR2 SVGAGI. The J segment lost 10 bases and the V segment lost 1 base, leaving 8 bases of the junction unmatched. The CDR3 bases are TGTGCCAGCAGTTACTTCTTAGCGGGAGTTGGGGAGCAGTTCTTC. Translation gives CASSYFLAGVGEQFF.

The genes are TRBV5-1 and TRBJ2-7; D may be TRBD2 (6 bases). There are 14 residues in the CDR3. CDR1 is SGHRS, CDR2 YFSETQ, per germline. V lost 0 bases and J 0 bases, leaving 7 bases between the germline ends. This CDR3 is CASSLAGSSYEQYF. DNA of the CDR3: TGCGCCAGCAGCTTGGCCGGGAGCTCCTACGAGCAGTACTTC.

This clonotype was counted between two and nine times. The chain couples TRBV12-3 or TRBV12-4 to TRBJ2-3, with 8 bases identical to TRBD2. The CDR3 contains 15 residues. The V gene end was trimmed by 6 bases and the J gene end by 1 base; junction bases not matched to a gene: 6. The chain's CDR3 is CASRPQTSGTDTQYF. The CDR3 DNA reads as TGTGCCAGCAGACCACAGACTAGCGGCACAGATACGCAGTATTTT.

There are a few counts of this clonotype. This chain links TRBV5-8 with TRBJ1-5; D is ambiguous. Germline V gives CDR1 SGHTS, CDR2 YDEGEE. Trimming took off 2 bases at V and 0 bases at J, with 9 bases between the two ends. CDR3 length equals 15 residues. CDR3 sequence: CASSLGLYSNQPQHF. CDR3 in DNA: TGTGCCAGCAGCTTAGGACTCTATAGCAATCAGCCCCAGCATTTT.

In its sample, this clonotype was seen a few times. The genes are TRBV6-2 or TRBV6-3 and TRBJ2-1; 12 nucleotides align to TRBD2. Germline lookup yields CDR1 MNHEY and CDR2 SVGEGT. This CDR3 spans 21 amino acids. The V segment lost 2 bases and the J segment 0 bases; nucleotides outside the gene matches: 14. This CDR3 is CASSYPRLAGAPTSSYNEQFF. In DNA, the CDR3 is TGTGCCAGCAGTTACCCCAGACTAGCGGGAGCCCCGACCAGCTCCTACAATGAGCAGTTCTTC.

This clonotype was seen only a few times. This rearrangement joins TRBV20-1 to TRBJ2-7; TRBD2 might be the D (6 bases). The CDR3 contains 13 residues. The V end lost 2 bases, the J end lost 4 bases, and 12 bases lay between the germline ends. The germline V gene encodes CDR1 DFQATT and CDR2 SNEGSKA (reference sequence). CDR3 residues: CSARSSGGYEQYV. Written as DNA, the CDR3 is TGCAGTGCTAGAAGTAGCGGTGGATACGAGCAGTACGTC.

This clonotype was seen many times. This chain links TRBV19 with TRBJ2-7; 11 bases line up with TRBD2. The CDR3 is 15 amino acids. Germline V gene data show CDR1 as LNHDA and CDR2 as SQIVND (reference sequence). With V trimmed by 4 bases and J by 0 bases, 2 bases remained unmatched. CDR3 residues: CASSKGLAGSYEQYV. In nucleotides, the CDR3 is TGTGCCAGTAGTAAAGGACTAGCGGGCTCCTACGAGCAGTACGTC.

This clonotype was recorded a few times. J is TRBJ2-1 and V is TRBV19; a weak D match, TRBD1 (6 bases). This CDR3 contains 14 residues. Trimming stripped 7 bases from V and 5 bases from J, with 15 bases between. In germline, CDR1 is LNHDA, CDR2 SQIVND (reference sequence). The CDR3 is CASTEGTNNNEQFF. The CDR3 DNA follows: TGTGCCAGTACTGAGGGGACAAACAACAATGAGCAGTTCTTC.

This clonotype was recorded a few times. The chain joins TRBV11-2 to TRBJ1-4; a weak D match, TRBD1 (5 bases). V was clipped by 8 bases and J by 5 bases, with 24 bases between them. The CDR3 consists of 17 residues. Per germline, CDR1 SGHAT and CDR2 FQNNGV. CDR3 region: CASVPRPGRGKNEKLFF. The CDR3 DNA sequence: TGTGCCAGCGTCCCGAGGCCGGGGAGGGGAAAGAATGAAAAACTGTTTTTT.

This clonotype was observed at least ten times. The genes are TRBV7-9 and TRBJ2-1; 7 bases are a match to TRBD2. The germline V gene encodes CDR1 SEHNR and CDR2 FQNEAQ (reference sequence). After removal of 4 bases from V and 4 bases from J, the junction contained 7 bases not matched to a gene. CDR3 length: 15 amino acids. The CDR3 bases are TGTGCCAGCAGCTCGGGACTACCGGATTACAATGAGCAGTTCTTC. Translated: CASSSGLPDYNEQFF.

Concerning this clonotype itself: This may stem from a read error, because a much larger clone lies one nucleotide away. The chain joins TRBV7-9 to TRBJ2-1, with D perhaps TRBD2 (5 bases). Germline lookup yields CDR1 SEHNR and CDR2 FQNEAQ (reference sequence). The V gene lost 7 bases and the J gene lost 7 bases, with 17 bases spanning the gap. The CDR3 length is 14 residues. CDR3 sequence: CASKKEETGNEQFF. The CDR3 DNA sequence: TGTGCCAGCAAAAAAGAAGAGACGGGAAATGAGCAGTTCTTC. Complete variable domain (other parts from reference TRBV7-9 and TRBJ2-1): DTGVSQNPRHKITKRGQNVTFRCDPISEHNRLYWYRQTLGQGPEFLTYFQNEAQLEKSRLLSDRFSAERPKGSFSTLEIQRTEQGDSAMYLCASKKEETGNEQFFGPGTRLTVL.